These T cell receptor beta chains were read from a single sample in a study of blood T cell repertoires in COVID-19. The data were produced by immunoSEQ multiplex PCR, yet TCRdb's version contains in-frame clones alone and is incomplete. Seen here are about 100,000 clones, about 88% observed once, and the top ten hold roughly 3%. The sequencing sample was made of peripheral blood. The receptors originated from a woman at least 80 years old with acute or convalescent COVID-19. CDR3s include the opening cysteine and the closing phenylalanine or tryptophan. D genes are given only for firm matches. Rows give clone size only sometimes, using once, few, many, or a class for an expanded clone.

J gene: TRBJ2-5; clone size: few; D gene: TRBD2; V gene: TRBV5-1; CDR3 protein: CASMRGTSGAETQYF; CDR3 DNA: TGCGCCAGCATGAGAGGGACTAGCGGGGCCGAGACCCAGTACTTC
J gene: TRBJ1-6; clone size: NA; D gene: NA; V gene: TRBV20-1; CDR3 protein: CSASITGPSPLHF; CDR3 DNA: TGCAGTGCTAGTATTACAGGCCCTTCACCCCTCCACTTT
J gene: TRBJ1-5; clone size: NA; D gene: NA; V gene: TRBV27; CDR3 protein: CASSLVSGRNQPQHF; CDR3 DNA: TGTGCCAGCAGTTTAGTCTCAGGGCGCAATCAGCCCCAGCATTTT
J gene: TRBJ2-7; clone size: NA; D gene: TRBD2; V gene: TRBV9; CDR3 protein: CASSDLAGPTYEQYF; CDR3 DNA: TGTGCCAGCAGCGATCTAGCGGGACCGACCTACGAGCAGTACTTC
J gene: TRBJ1-4; clone size: NA; D gene: TRBD1; V gene: TRBV7-8; CDR3 protein: CASSPGTATNEKLFF; CDR3 DNA: TGTGCCAGCAGCCCAGGGACAGCAACTAATGAAAAACTGTTTTTT
J gene: TRBJ2-6; clone size: NA; D gene: NA; V gene: TRBV14; CDR3 protein: CASSQDSPTVLSGANVLTF; CDR3 DNA: TGTGCCAGCAGCCAAGATTCCCCGACAGTCCTCTCTGGGGCCAACGTCCTGACTTTC
J gene: TRBJ2-1; clone size: NA; D gene: TRBD2; V gene: TRBV7-9; CDR3 protein: CASSWVAGGFNEQFF; CDR3 DNA: TGTGCCAGCAGCTGGGTAGCGGGGGGCTTCAATGAGCAGTTCTTC
J gene: TRBJ1-2; clone size: NA; D gene: NA; V gene: TRBV28; CDR3 protein: CASTDRNNGYTF; CDR3 DNA: TGTGCCAGCACGGACAGAAACAATGGCTACACCTTC
J gene: TRBJ1-5; clone size: NA; D gene: TRBD1; V gene: TRBV10-3; CDR3 protein: CATGIDRGKAISNQPQHF; CDR3 DNA: TGTGCCACCGGGATTGACAGGGGGAAAGCCATTAGCAATCAGCCCCAGCATTTT
J gene: TRBJ2-7; clone size: NA; D gene: NA; V gene: TRBV11-2; CDR3 protein: CASSLDWAYSYEQYF; CDR3 DNA: TGTGCCAGCAGCTTAGATTGGGCGTACTCCTACGAGCAGTACTTC
J gene: TRBJ2-1; clone size: NA; D gene: NA; V gene: TRBV29-1; CDR3 protein: CSVEAGVPYNEQFF; CDR3 DNA: TGCAGCGTTGAAGCGGGAGTTCCCTACAATGAGCAGTTCTTC
J gene: TRBJ2-2; clone size: NA; D gene: NA; V gene: TRBV21-1; CDR3 protein: CASSKRAGPNTGELFF; CDR3 DNA: TGTGCCAGCAGCAAGCGGGCTGGCCCGAACACCGGGGAGCTGTTTTTT
J gene: TRBJ1-1; clone size: NA; D gene: NA; V gene: TRBV7-2; CDR3 protein: CASSSPYPGSNTEAFF; CDR3 DNA: TGTGCCAGCAGCTCACCCTATCCCGGGTCCAACACTGAAGCTTTCTTT
J gene: TRBJ1-4; clone size: NA; D gene: TRBD1; V gene: TRBV3-1/TRBV3-2; CDR3 protein: CASSPTRGQGGGKLFF; CDR3 DNA: TGTGCCAGCAGCCCCACCCGGGGACAGGGGGGAGGAAAACTGTTTTTT
J gene: TRBJ1-5; clone size: NA; D gene: NA; V gene: TRBV7-9; CDR3 protein: CASSLGSQGGNQPQHF; CDR3 DNA: TGTGCCAGCAGCTTAGGATCCCAGGGCGGCAATCAGCCCCAGCATTTT
J gene: TRBJ1-1; clone size: NA; D gene: NA; V gene: TRBV5-1; CDR3 protein: CASSFTVDTEAFF; CDR3 DNA: TGCGCCAGCAGCTTTACGGTGGACACTGAAGCTTTCTTT
J gene: TRBJ2-5; clone size: NA; D gene: NA; V gene: TRBV6-5; CDR3 protein: CASGPVETQYF; CDR3 DNA: TGTGCCAGCGGGCCGGTGGAGACCCAGTACTTC
J gene: TRBJ1-1; clone size: NA; D gene: NA; V gene: TRBV7-2; CDR3 protein: CASSATGSGTEAFF; CDR3 DNA: TGTGCCAGCAGCGCAACAGGGAGCGGCACTGAAGCTTTCTTT
J gene: TRBJ2-3; clone size: once; D gene: TRBD1; V gene: TRBV29-1; CDR3 protein: CSVEGTGVTDTQYF; CDR3 DNA: TGCAGCGTTGAAGGGACAGGGGTCACAGATACGCAGTATTTT
J gene: TRBJ1-1; clone size: NA; D gene: NA; V gene: TRBV5-1; CDR3 protein: CASSLSRVGTEAFF; CDR3 DNA: TGCGCCAGCAGCTTGAGCAGGGTGGGCACTGAAGCTTTCTTT
J gene: TRBJ1-1; clone size: once; D gene: TRBD1; V gene: TRBV20-1; CDR3 protein: CSAKDRPGAFF; CDR3 DNA: TGCAGTGCTAAGGACAGGCCCGGGGCTTTCTTT
J gene: TRBJ2-3; clone size: NA; D gene: TRBD2; V gene: TRBV7-2; CDR3 protein: CASSLVGSGSPDTQYF; CDR3 DNA: TGTGCCAGCAGCTTAGTTGGTAGCGGGAGTCCAGATACGCAGTATTTT
J gene: TRBJ2-1; clone size: NA; D gene: NA; V gene: TRBV4-3; CDR3 protein: CASSQDLPSVSYNEQFF; CDR3 DNA: TGCGCCAGCAGCCAAGATCTCCCTAGCGTCTCCTACAATGAGCAGTTCTTC
J gene: TRBJ1-1; clone size: NA; D gene: NA; V gene: TRBV7-6; CDR3 protein: CASSLAPAGGNTEAFF; CDR3 DNA: TGTGCCAGCAGCTTAGCCCCAGCGGGGGGGAACACTGAAGCTTTCTTT
J gene: TRBJ1-1; clone size: NA; D gene: NA; V gene: TRBV6-5; CDR3 protein: CASSYFGGTEAFF; CDR3 DNA: TGTGCCAGCAGTTACTTCGGGGGCACTGAAGCTTTCTTT
J gene: TRBJ1-5; clone size: once; D gene: NA; V gene: TRBV9; CDR3 protein: CASSVGTGFQPQHF; CDR3 DNA: TGTGCCAGCAGCGTAGGAACGGGGTTTCAGCCCCAGCATTTT
J gene: TRBJ2-5; clone size: NA; D gene: NA; V gene: TRBV7-2; CDR3 protein: CASSLTGNQETQYF; CDR3 DNA: TGTGCCAGCAGCTTAACAGGGAACCAAGAGACCCAGTACTTC
J gene: TRBJ2-7; clone size: NA; D gene: NA; V gene: TRBV19; CDR3 protein: CASSIRRHSLDEQYF; CDR3 DNA: TGTGCCAGTAGTATAAGGCGGCATTCGCTCGACGAGCAGTACTTC
J gene: TRBJ1-4; clone size: once; D gene: NA; V gene: TRBV5-1; CDR3 protein: CASSTDGSNEKLFF; CDR3 DNA: TGCGCCAGCAGCACAGACGGATCTAATGAAAAACTGTTTTTT
J gene: TRBJ1-3; clone size: NA; D gene: NA; V gene: TRBV28; CDR3 protein: CASSSSAVGNTIYF; CDR3 DNA: TGTGCCAGCAGTTCCAGCGCCGTAGGAAACACCATATATTTT
J gene: TRBJ1-2; clone size: NA; D gene: TRBD1; V gene: TRBV2; CDR3 protein: CASSGGLWYGYTF; CDR3 DNA: TGTGCCAGTTCAGGGGGTCTATGGTATGGCTACACCTTC
J gene: TRBJ1-1; clone size: many; D gene: TRBD1; V gene: TRBV29-1; CDR3 protein: CSVGVGGGAFF; CDR3 DNA: TGCAGCGTTGGTGTAGGGGGCGGCGCTTTCTTT
J gene: TRBJ2-7; clone size: NA; D gene: TRBD2; V gene: TRBV12-3/TRBV12-4; CDR3 protein: CASSLGLGEQYF; CDR3 DNA: TGTGCCAGCAGTCTCGGACTAGGGGAGCAGTACTTC
J gene: TRBJ1-2; clone size: once; D gene: TRBD1; V gene: TRBV6-6; CDR3 protein: CASSGDRAGGYTF; CDR3 DNA: TGTGCCAGCAGTGGGGACAGGGCCGGTGGCTACACCTTC
J gene: TRBJ2-4; clone size: NA; D gene: TRBD2; V gene: TRBV7-2; CDR3 protein: CASTQGPLAGGSNIQYF; CDR3 DNA: TGTGCCAGCACCCAGGGGCCACTAGCGGGGGGGAGCAACATTCAGTACTTC
J gene: TRBJ2-2; clone size: NA; D gene: NA; V gene: TRBV15; CDR3 protein: CATSRERVGTGELFF; CDR3 DNA: TGTGCCACCAGCAGAGAGCGGGTTGGGACCGGGGAGCTGTTTTTT
J gene: TRBJ1-1; clone size: NA; D gene: TRBD1; V gene: TRBV6-6; CDR3 protein: CASSIGQGTAEAFF; CDR3 DNA: TGTGCCAGCAGTATTGGACAGGGTACCGCTGAAGCTTTCTTT
J gene: TRBJ1-2; clone size: NA; D gene: NA; V gene: TRBV18; CDR3 protein: CASSPGADNYGYTF; CDR3 DNA: TGTGCCAGCTCACCAGGGGCAGATAACTATGGCTACACCTTC
J gene: TRBJ2-7; clone size: NA; D gene: TRBD2; V gene: TRBV20-1; CDR3 protein: CSASSGKPYEQYF; CDR3 DNA: TGCAGTGCTAGTAGCGGGAAACCCTACGAGCAGTACTTC
J gene: TRBJ1-1; clone size: NA; D gene: TRBD1; V gene: TRBV6-5; CDR3 protein: CASSYPDRATEAFF; CDR3 DNA: TGTGCCAGCAGTTACCCAGACAGGGCCACTGAAGCTTTCTTT
J gene: TRBJ1-1; clone size: NA; D gene: TRBD1; V gene: TRBV9; CDR3 protein: CASSVTWTGGAGTEAFF; CDR3 DNA: TGTGCCAGCAGCGTAACCTGGACAGGGGGCGCGGGAACTGAAGCTTTCTTT
J gene: TRBJ2-7; clone size: once; D gene: NA; V gene: TRBV9; CDR3 protein: CASSFKSQGDEQYF; CDR3 DNA: TGTGCCAGCAGCTTCAAAAGTCAAGGGGACGAGCAGTACTTC
J gene: TRBJ2-2; clone size: NA; D gene: NA; V gene: TRBV7-2; CDR3 protein: CASSRERTSTGELFF; CDR3 DNA: TGTGCCAGCAGCAGAGAGCGGACGTCCACCGGGGAGCTGTTTTTT
J gene: TRBJ2-1; clone size: NA; D gene: TRBD2; V gene: TRBV30; CDR3 protein: CAWSRDSGRPQFF; CDR3 DNA: TGTGCCTGGAGTAGGGATAGCGGGAGGCCGCAGTTCTTC
J gene: TRBJ1-6; clone size: NA; D gene: NA; V gene: TRBV28; CDR3 protein: CASRPDRSDSPLHF; CDR3 DNA: TGTGCCAGCAGACCAGACAGGTCAGATTCACCCCTCCACTTT
J gene: TRBJ1-1; clone size: NA; D gene: TRBD1; V gene: TRBV5-1; CDR3 protein: CASSPTGPGTEAFF; CDR3 DNA: TGCGCCAGCAGCCCGACAGGGCCTGGGACTGAAGCTTTCTTT
J gene: TRBJ1-1; clone size: once; D gene: TRBD1; V gene: TRBV28; CDR3 protein: CASSRQGAVAEAFF; CDR3 DNA: TGTGCCAGCAGTCGACAGGGGGCCGTCGCTGAAGCTTTCTTT
J gene: TRBJ2-7; clone size: NA; D gene: TRBD1; V gene: TRBV6-5; CDR3 protein: CASSSPGTGGVVQYF; CDR3 DNA: TGTGCCAGCAGTTCTCCCGGGACAGGGGGGGTGGTGCAGTACTTC
J gene: TRBJ2-2; clone size: NA; D gene: NA; V gene: TRBV3-1/TRBV3-2; CDR3 protein: CASSRRTVNTGELFF; CDR3 DNA: TGTGCCAGCAGCAGGAGGACAGTGAACACCGGGGAGCTGTTTTTT
J gene: TRBJ2-7; clone size: few; D gene: TRBD2; V gene: TRBV4-3; CDR3 protein: CASSLQVAGAYEQYF; CDR3 DNA: TGCGCCAGCAGCCTCCAGGTAGCGGGAGCCTACGAGCAGTACTTC
J gene: TRBJ2-1; clone size: NA; D gene: TRBD2; V gene: TRBV6-5; CDR3 protein: CASSLTSGDRGEQFF; CDR3 DNA: TGTGCCAGCAGCTTGACTAGCGGGGACCGGGGTGAGCAGTTCTTC